The entry below gives a single T cell receptor beta chain sequence along with its context. As yet, its antigen is unknown. J lost 6 bases, V lost 5 bases, and 11 bases had no gene match. The CDR3 is 17 amino acids. Germline V gene lookup returns CDR1 LNHDA and CDR2 SQIVND (reference sequence). Amplification used 60 Vbeta primers and 13 Jbeta primers. TCRdb's copy holds only in-frame clones and misses some; the assay was immunoSEQ multiplex PCR. The sample lists fewer than 250,000 clones, 75% to 85% occurring once. This entry belongs to a study of cytomegalovirus exposure and HLA in healthy donors. Study-wide results and limits: For most TCR beta V segments, an earlier analysis put the productive rate at about 87% or about 30% of the time. Later on, a genetic analysis was performed. It linked a missense variant in DCLRE1C with V- and J-gene trimming of TCR beta.

Sequencing was done on a sample of PBMCs. This clonotype was sampled from a woman aged 45 to 65 in good health and CMV-seronegative. V is TRBV19 and J is TRBJ2-3; 13 positions match TRBD2. Here the CDR3 reads CASSQTGLAGAMDTQYF. The CDR3 DNA reads as TGTGCCAGTAGTCAGACCGGACTAGCGGGAGCCATGGATACGCAGTATTTT.